The 22 T cell receptor beta chains below were found in one sample sequenced in a study of Graves' ophthalmopathy and Graves' hyperthyroidism. CDR3 regions of TCR beta were amplified from RNA transcripts. First-round RT-PCR with HTBI primers preceded a second-round multiplex PCR. TCRdb re-called the multiplex PCR reads with MiXCR, one entry per CDR3 protein. The sample has roughly 1.1 million distinct CDR3 sequences, about two fifths seen once. The sample was peripheral blood or thyroid tissue (not recorded which). Every receptor here comes from an adult man with Graves' hyperthyroidism.

This clonotype was counted at least ten times. The chain employs TRBV7-2 and TRBJ1-5; the D is unclear. The CDR3 sequence is 15 residues long. Trimming took 4 bases from V and 4 from J, leaving 14 bases between them. The V gene's germline CDR1 is SGHTA and CDR2 FQGNSA. The CDR3 sequence: CASSSRQDGNQPQHF. CDR3 in DNA: TGTGCCAGCAGCTCCCGCCAGGATGGAAATCAGCCCCAGCATTTT.

Remarks on this clonotype: A much larger clone lies one base from this, so it may be a read error. The chain couples TRBV11-2 to TRBJ2-7; perhaps TRBD1 as D (5 bases). This CDR3 has 14 amino acids. Germline-derived CDR1 and CDR2 are SGHAT and FQNNGV. Trimming stripped 5 bases from V and 5 bases from J, with 16 bases between. CDR3 DNA: TGTGCCAGCAGCCATAACAGGAGTTCCAACGAGCAGTACTTC. Amino acid sequence: CASSHNRSSNEQYF. Drawing the rest from reference TRBV11-2 and TRBJ2-7, the complete variable domain is EAGVAQSPRYKIIEKRQSVAFWCNPISGHATLYWYQQILGQGPKLLIQFQNNGVVDDSQLPKDRFSAERLKGVDSTLKIQPAKLEDSAVYLCASSHNRSSNEQYFGPGTRLTVT.

This clonotype showed up many times. V is TRBV6-5 and J is TRBJ2-5; D remains ambiguous. Germline CDR1 and CDR2: MNHEY and SVGAGI. The CDR3 is made up of 15 amino acids. The V gene lost 6 bases and the J gene lost 4 bases, with 18 bases spanning the gap. CDR3 in amino acids: CASSLTLMGLETQYF. Written as DNA, the CDR3 is TGTGCCAGCAGCCTAACGTTGATGGGGTTAGAGACCCAGTACTTC.

This clonotype was observed many times. The gene calls are TRBV20-1 and TRBJ1-3, with 11 bases that match TRBD1. Germline trimming cut 4 bases from V and 4 bases from J; bases unmatched to any gene: 9. Germline V lookup: CDR1 DFQATT, CDR2 SNEGSKA (reference sequence). The CDR3 contains 16 residues. CDR3 nucleotide sequence: TGCAGTGCTAACCGGGGGACAGGGGGTTACGGAAACACCATATATTTT. Encoded protein: CSANRGTGGYGNTIYF.

The CDR3 region is CASSPTPGTETQYF. In DNA, the CDR3 is TGTGCCAGCAGCCCAACCCCCGGGACAGAGACCCAGTACTTC. The chain is built from TRBV7-9 and TRBJ2-5, with D possibly called TRBD1 or TRBD2 (5 bases each). CDR1 is SEHNR, CDR2 FQNEAQ, per germline (reference sequence). Trimming took off 5 bases at V and 4 bases at J, with 14 bases between the two ends. CDR3 length: 14 residues. Filled out from reference TRBV7-9 and TRBJ2-5, the complete variable domain reads DTGVSQNPRHKITKRGQNVTFRCDPISEHNRLYWYRQTLGQGPEFLTYFQNEAQLEKSRLLSDRFSAERPKGSFSTLEIQRTEQGDSAMYLCASSPTPGTETQYFGPGTRLLVL.

This clonotype was seen ten or more times. The chain is built from TRBV10-3 and TRBJ2-7; D ambiguous. Germline loops: CDR1 ENHRY, CDR2 SYGVKD. The CDR3 is 13 amino acids. V shed 4 bases and J shed 1 base, with 8 bases lying between them. This CDR3 is CAISGDGSYEQYF. The CDR3 nucleotides are TGTGCCATCAGTGGAGACGGGTCCTACGAGCAGTACTTC.

The chain uses TRBV25-1 and TRBJ1-5; D is uncertain. The CDR3 is 14 residues long. Germline V CDR1 and CDR2: MGHDK, SYGVNS. The ends were cut back, 5 bases at V and 2 bases at J, with 10 bases in the middle. The CDR3, as DNA: TGTGCCAGCAGTTATGGTCAACGCAATCAGCCCCAGCATTTT. It is translated as CASSYGQRNQPQHF.

The chain joins TRBV29-1 to TRBJ1-1, with unresolved D. CDR1 SQVTM and CDR2 ANQGSEA come from the germline V gene. The CDR3 covers 16 residues. The CDR3 loop is CSASSAVAAGDTEAFF. In DNA form, the CDR3 reads TGCAGTGCCAGTAGTGCGGTCGCGGCAGGAGACACTGAAGCTTTCTTT.

The V call is TRBV5-1, the J call TRBJ2-5, with 8 bases matching TRBD1. CDR1 and CDR2 from the germline V gene are SGHRS and YFSETQ. CDR3 length: 14 residues. The V and J ends lost 4 bases and 7 bases, in that order; junction bases with no gene match: 9. CDR3 DNA: TGCGCCAGCAGCGTTGGGACAGGCCCGGGGACCCAGTACTTC. It is translated as CASSVGTGPGTQYF. The variable domain in full, with the rest retrieved from reference TRBV5-1 and TRBJ2-5, is KAGVTQTPRYLIKTRGQQVTLSCSPISGHRSVSWYQQTPGQGLQFLFEYFSETQRNKGNFPGRFSGRQFSNSRSEMNVSTLELGDSALYLCASSVGTGPGTQYFGPGTRLLVL.

This chain joins TRBV7-8 and TRBJ2-7; tentatively, D is TRBD2 (7 bases). The CDR3 consists of 15 residues. Germline V gene data show CDR1 as SGHVS and CDR2 as FQNEAQ. Trimming cost V 6 bases and J 3 bases, with 18 bases left between them. The CDR3 DNA follows: TGTGCCAGCAGAGTAGGGGGTAGCGGGTTCTACGAGCAGTACTTC. Translation gives CASRVGGSGFYEQYF. Using reference TRBV7-8 and TRBJ2-7 for the parts outside the CDR3, the full variable domain is GAGVSQSPRYKVAKRGQDVALRCDPISGHVSLFWYQQALGQGPEFLTYFQNEAQLDKSGLPSDRFFAERPEGSVSTLKIQRTQQEDSAVYLCASRVGGSGFYEQYFGPGTRLTVT.

This sequence joins TRBV4-3 and TRBJ2-5, with 7 bases that match TRBD2. The CDR3 is made up of 17 amino acids. The germline V gene encodes CDR1 LGHNA and CDR2 YSLEER. Trimming cost V 4 bases and J 6 bases; bases outside gene matches: 17. DNA of the CDR3: TGCGCCAGCAGCCCAAAACCCTATCTAGCGGTTTGGCAGACCCAGTACTTC. Translation gives CASSPKPYLAVWQTQYF.

The chain recombines TRBV2 with TRBJ1-2; D ambiguous. The CDR3 has 15 amino acids. The germline V gene has CDR1 SNHLY and CDR2 FYNNEI. V was pared by 4 bases and J by 2 bases, with 14 bases between. CDR3 bases: TGTGCCAGCAGTGCTAGTATGCCGGCAAACTATGGCTACACCTTC. This encodes CASSASMPANYGYTF.

In its sample, this clonotype was seen many times. This chain links TRBV10-3 with TRBJ1-1; no definite D call. V was clipped by 7 bases and J by 2 bases, with 11 bases between them. In germline, CDR1 is ENHRY, CDR2 SYGVKD. The CDR3 length is 13 residues. CDR3 in amino acids: CAITGPTNTEAFF. In DNA, the CDR3 is TGTGCCATCACTGGACCAACTAACACTGAAGCTTTCTTT.

This sequence joins TRBV20-1 and TRBJ2-5; 7 bases align to TRBD1. The CDR3 length is 14 residues. With 2 bases clipped from V and 5 bases from J, the junction kept 8 bases outside the gene matches. Germline CDR1 is DFQATT and CDR2 is SNEGSKA (reference sequence). The chain's CDR3 is CSARRQGSRETQYF. CDR3 coding DNA: TGCAGTGCTAGAAGACAGGGCTCTAGGGAGACCCAGTACTTC.

The genes are TRBV10-3 and TRBJ1-1, with 7 positions matching TRBD1. Germline V gene lookup returns CDR1 ENHRY and CDR2 SYGVKD. Trimming at V came to 4 bases and at J to 3 bases, leaving 2 bases not matched to a gene. CDR3 length: 13 amino acids. The CDR3 sequence: CAISVQGDTEAFF. The CDR3 coding sequence is TGTGCCATCAGTGTGCAGGGGGACACTGAAGCTTTCTTT.

This clonotype was counted many times. This sequence joins TRBV29-1 and TRBJ1-2; weak D call: TRBD1 (6 bases). Germline V CDR1 and CDR2: SQVTM, ANQGSEA. V gave up 2 bases and J gave up 8 bases, with 12 bases separating them. The CDR3 has 12 residues. This chain's CDR3 is CSVESSGGGYTF. Here the CDR3 DNA reads TGCAGCGTTGAATCGTCGGGGGGCGGCTACACCTTC.

This clonotype has just a few counts. The V gene is TRBV5-1, the J gene TRBJ1-3, with a possible D match to TRBD1 (5 bases). The CDR3 is made up of 14 amino acids. Trimming cost V 5 bases and J 4 bases, with 13 bases left between them. The germline V gene has CDR1 SGHRS and CDR2 YFSETQ. CDR3 residues: CASRTGDEGNTIYF. The CDR3 nucleotides are TGCGCCAGCAGAACCGGGGACGAGGGAAACACCATATATTTT.

Ten or more counts support this clonotype. The chain links TRBV12-3 or TRBV12-4 to TRBJ2-2, with a possible D match to TRBD2 (5 bases). The V and J ends lost 6 bases and 2 bases respectively, with 10 bases between them. This CDR3 has 14 amino acids. The CDR3, as DNA: TGTGCCAGCAGGGCAACGGGAAACACCGGGGAGCTGTTTTTT. It yields the protein CASRATGNTGELFF.

This clonotype was detected ten times or more. For the CDR3, the DNA is TGTGCCAGCAGCAGGGGGGCTTCTCGTTCACCCCTCCACTTT. Its translation: CASSRGASRSPLHF. This chain connects TRBV6-5 to TRBJ1-6; 7 nucleotides match TRBD1. CDR3 length: 14 residues. CDR1 is MNHEY and CDR2 is SVGAGI in the germline V gene. With V trimmed by 6 bases and J by 9 bases, 8 bases remained unmatched.

This clonotype was detected a few times. A much more abundant neighbour one base away suggests this may be a read error. The chain is built from TRBV29-1 and TRBJ2-5; D unclear. The V end lost 1 base, the J end lost 4 bases, and 4 bases lay between the germline ends. Germline V gives CDR1 SQVTM, CDR2 ANQGSEA. There are 11 residues in the CDR3. This chain's CDR3 is CSVEAGETQYF. The CDR3 DNA reads as TGCAGCGTTGAAGCGGGAGAGACCCAGTACTTC.

This clonotype has a handful of counts. The chain has TRBV28 and TRBJ1-6; perhaps TRBD1 as D (6 bases). Per the germline V gene, CDR1 is MDHEN and CDR2 is SYDVKM. The CDR3 loop spans 17 amino acids. V gave up 6 bases and J gave up 0 bases, with 15 bases separating them. The CDR3 coding sequence is TGTGCCAGCAGGTGGGACACTGGAAGCTCCTATAATTCACCCCTCCACTTT. Protein product: CASRWDTGSSYNSPLHF.

This clonotype was picked up many times. This chain joins TRBV7-2 and TRBJ2-7; tentative D call: TRBD1 (5 bases). The CDR3 is made up of 12 amino acids. In germline, CDR1 is SGHTA, CDR2 FQGNSA. V was pared by 2 bases and J by 7 bases, with 9 bases between. CDR3 in DNA: TGTGCCAGCAGCTTATCTCGACAGGAGCAGTACTTC. The encoded protein is CASSLSRQEQYF.